The 6 T cell receptor beta chains below all came from one sample that was sequenced in a study of graft-versus-host responses after intestinal transplantation. The protocol was immunoSEQ multiplex PCR, while the TCRdb copy is restricted to in-frame clones and leaves out a portion. The repertoire consists of roughly 7,300 clones, with around 98% occurring once and the leading ten covering just under 0.25%. This sample comprised PBMCs, obtained 23 days after intestinal transplant. Every receptor here comes from a human patient who received an intestinal transplant, so some T cells may come from the graft donor.

This chain joins TRBV18 and TRBJ1-1; TRBD1 matches 12 bases. Per the germline V gene, CDR1 is KGHSH and CDR2 is LQKENI. The CDR3 is made up of 15 amino acids. Trimming cost V 4 bases and J 5 bases; bases outside gene matches: 5. The CDR3: CASSRRDRGLTEAFF. The CDR3 DNA is TGTGCCAGCTCACGCCGGGACAGGGGGCTTACTGAAGCTTTCTTT.

The V and J genes are TRBV19 and TRBJ2-2; TRBD2 is a possible D gene (6 bases). The V and J ends lost 6 bases and 2 bases respectively, with 10 bases between them. CDR1 and CDR2 from the germline V gene are LNHDA and SQIVND (reference sequence). This CDR3 region has 14 residues. The CDR3 protein is CASSGRVNTGELFF. CDR3 nucleotide sequence: TGTGCCAGTAGCGGGAGAGTCAACACCGGGGAGCTGTTTTTT.

This sequence joins TRBV5-1 and TRBJ1-5, with D hard to call. V lost 0 bases and J lost 4, with 5 bases in between. In germline, CDR1 is SGHRS, CDR2 YFSETQ. The CDR3 sequence is 13 residues long. CDR3 bases: TGCGCCAGCAGCTTGGGCTCAAATCAGCCCCAGCATTTT. Amino acid sequence: CASSLGSNQPQHF.

The chain joins TRBV6-5 to TRBJ2-7; no clear D gene. The germline V gene encodes CDR1 MNHEY and CDR2 SVGAGI. The V end lost 8 bases, the J end lost 3 bases, and 5 bases lay between the germline ends. The CDR3 is 10 residues long. DNA for the CDR3: TGTGCCAGCGGTTTCTACGAGCAGTACTTC. Its translation is CASGFYEQYF.

V gene TRBV2 combines with J gene TRBJ2-1; no reliable D call. This CDR3 is built from 13 residues. Between the trimmed V and J ends, which lost 4 bases and 8 bases, there was a span of 12 bases. Germline CDR1 reads SNHLY; CDR2 reads FYNNEI. The CDR3 loop reads CASSGNIVDEQFF. CDR3 DNA: TGTGCCAGCAGTGGGAACATAGTAGATGAGCAGTTCTTC.

The chain combines TRBV11-3 with TRBJ2-1; TRBD2 aligns across 10 bases. The V gene end was trimmed by 5 bases and the J gene end by 12 bases; junction bases not matched to a gene: 13. The CDR3 has 15 residues. CDR1 SGHNT and CDR2 YENEEA come from the germline V gene. DNA of the CDR3: TGTGCCAGCAGCCATGCCGGGACTAGCGTAGGTGTGCAGTTCTTC. Protein product: CASSHAGTSVGVQFF. Based on the CDR3 plus reference TRBV11-3 and TRBJ2-1, the full variable domain is EAGVVQSPRYKIIEKKQPVAFWCNPISGHNTLYWYLQNLGQGPELLIRYENEEAVDDSQLPKDRFSAERLKGVDSTLKIQPAELGDSAVYLCASSHAGTSVGVQFFGPGTRLTVL.